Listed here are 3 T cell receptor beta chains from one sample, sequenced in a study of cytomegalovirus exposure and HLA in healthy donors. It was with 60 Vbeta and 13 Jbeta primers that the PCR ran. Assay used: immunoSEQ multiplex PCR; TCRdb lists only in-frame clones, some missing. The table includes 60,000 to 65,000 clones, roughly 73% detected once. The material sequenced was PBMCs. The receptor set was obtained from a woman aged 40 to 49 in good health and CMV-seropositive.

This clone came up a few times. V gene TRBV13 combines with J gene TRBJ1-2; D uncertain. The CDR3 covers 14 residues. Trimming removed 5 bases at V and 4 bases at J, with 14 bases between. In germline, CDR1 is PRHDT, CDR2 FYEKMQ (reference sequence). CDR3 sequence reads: CASSPNRRGYGYTF. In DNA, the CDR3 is TGTGCCAGCAGCCCCAATCGGCGCGGCTATGGCTACACCTTC.

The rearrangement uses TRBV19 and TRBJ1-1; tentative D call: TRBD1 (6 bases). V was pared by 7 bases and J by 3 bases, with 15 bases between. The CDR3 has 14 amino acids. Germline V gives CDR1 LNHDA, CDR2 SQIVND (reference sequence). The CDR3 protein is CASTSLQGDTEAFF. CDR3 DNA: TGTGCCAGTACCTCCCTACAGGGAGACACTGAAGCTTTCTTT.

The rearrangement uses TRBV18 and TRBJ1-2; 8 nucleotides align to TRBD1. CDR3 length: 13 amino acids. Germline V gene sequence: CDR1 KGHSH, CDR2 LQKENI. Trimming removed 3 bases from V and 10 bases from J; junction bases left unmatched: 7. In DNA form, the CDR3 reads TGTGCCAGCTCACCGGATGGACAGGGTACCTACACCTTC. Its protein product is CASSPDGQGTYTF.